The rows below give T cell receptor beta chains drawn from one sample of a study of cytotoxic CD8 clonotypes in ibrutinib-treated CLL. Here immunoSEQ multiplex PCR was the method, and the copy in TCRdb shows in-frame clones only, minus some. This table has over 200,000 clones, 75% to 85% appearing once. Sequencing was performed on PBMCs, taken after 12 months of ibrutinib treatment. The receptors stem from a human donor with chronic lymphocytic leukemia. Each CDR3 is given with its conserved first and last residue. A D gene is named only where the DNA matches it firmly. Clone size, where shown, is once, few, many, or a class for clones that have expanded.

NA,TRBV2,TRBJ2-1,NA,CASSEARGSYNEQFF,TGTGCCAGCAGTGAAGCCAGGGGATCCTACAATGAGCAGTTCTTC
NA,TRBV4-1,TRBJ1-1,TRBD1,CASSLPPGQGSTEAFF,TGCGCCAGCAGCCTCCCCCCCGGACAGGGCTCCACTGAAGCTTTCTTT
NA,TRBV7-2,TRBJ2-7,NA,CASSSPAKSEQYF,TGTGCCAGCAGCTCCCCCGCCAAGAGCGAGCAGTACTTC
NA,TRBV6-5,TRBJ1-5,TRBD1,CASKGTANQPQHF,TGTGCCAGCAAAGGGACAGCCAATCAGCCCCAGCATTTT
NA,TRBV15,TRBJ2-7,NA,CATSRDRGGSYEQYF,TGTGCCACCAGCAGAGACCGGGGCGGCTCCTACGAGCAGTACTTC
NA,TRBV6-4,TRBJ2-1,TRBD2,CASSDRGLAPYNEQFF,TGTGCCAGCAGTGACCGCGGACTAGCGCCTTACAATGAGCAGTTCTTC
NA,TRBV5-1,TRBJ2-1,TRBD2,CASSPGGGLAGLNEQFF,TGCGCCAGCAGCCCTGGAGGTGGGCTAGCGGGGCTGAATGAGCAGTTCTTC
once,TRBV7-6,TRBJ1-3,NA,CASSRVGSGNTIYF,TGTGCCAGCAGCCGGGTTGGGTCTGGAAACACCATATATTTT
once,TRBV19,TRBJ2-4,NA,CASSELLVTKNIQYF,TGTGCCAGTAGTGAGCTGCTCGTGACCAAAAACATTCAGTACTTC
NA,TRBV28,TRBJ2-6,NA,CASFGPAISGANVLTF,TGTGCCAGCTTTGGACCGGCTATCTCTGGGGCCAACGTCCTGACTTTC
NA,TRBV27,TRBJ1-1,NA,CASIQTALNTEAFF,TGTGCCAGCATACAGACAGCTCTGAACACTGAAGCTTTCTTT
NA,TRBV7-9,TRBJ2-5,TRBD2,CASSSLADQETQYF,TGTGCCAGCAGCTCTCTAGCGGACCAAGAGACCCAGTACTTC
NA,TRBV9,TRBJ2-7,TRBD1,CASSVASGDRGSYEQYF,TGTGCCAGCAGCGTAGCGTCCGGGGACAGGGGATCCTACGAGCAGTACTTC
once,TRBV28,TRBJ1-2,TRBD1,CASSFPGGYGYTF,TGTGCCAGCAGTTTCCCAGGGGGCTATGGCTACACCTTC
few,TRBV6-1,TRBJ2-7,TRBD1,CALTSTGTRYEQYF,TGTGCACTAACCTCGACAGGGACCAGATACGAGCAGTACTTC
NA,TRBV25-1,TRBJ2-2,NA,CASSDLTLNTGELFF,TGTGCCAGCAGTGACTTGACTCTTAACACCGGGGAGCTGTTTTTT
once,TRBV5-5,TRBJ1-2,TRBD1,CASSLGVLKGASGHTF,TGTGCCAGCAGCTTGGGAGTCCTAAAGGGGGCGTCCGGTCACACCTTC
NA,TRBV27,TRBJ2-5,TRBD2,CASSTSGTSGNYETQYF,TGTGCCAGCAGCACATCCGGGACTAGCGGGAATTACGAGACCCAGTACTTC
NA,TRBV7-9,TRBJ2-2,NA,CASSLFEQLLTGELFF,TGTGCCAGCAGCTTATTTGAGCAGCTACTCACCGGGGAGCTGTTTTTT
NA,TRBV6-4,TRBJ2-1,NA,CASSHQGDEQFF,TGTGCCAGCAGTCATCAGGGCGATGAGCAGTTCTTC
NA,TRBV7-9,TRBJ2-3,TRBD2,CASSLAGAGAVDTQYF,TGTGCCAGCAGCTTAGCGGGAGCGGGGGCTGTAGATACGCAGTATTTT
NA,TRBV25-1,TRBJ1-2,NA,CASSLGGYGYTF,TGTGCCAGCAGTCTAGGGGGGTATGGCTACACCTTC
NA,TRBV10-2,TRBJ2-3,NA,CASSVSGDTQYF,TGCGCCAGCAGTGTGTCGGGAGATACGCAGTATTTT
NA,TRBV27,TRBJ2-7,NA,CASSPFGVAYYEQYF,TGTGCCAGCAGTCCCTTTGGGGTAGCCTACTACGAGCAGTACTTC
NA,TRBV29-1,TRBJ1-2,NA,CSVQQRVNYGYTF,TGCAGCGTTCAACAGAGAGTAAACTATGGCTACACCTTC
NA,TRBV30,TRBJ2-7,NA,CAWRQGTWDEQYF,TGTGCCTGGAGGCAAGGGACCTGGGACGAGCAGTACTTC
NA,TRBV30,TRBJ1-2,NA,CAWSTGLLYGYTF,TGTGCCTGGAGTACAGGGCTTCTGTATGGCTACACCTTC
NA,TRBV5-1,TRBJ1-3,NA,CASSSNRQSGNTIYF,TGCGCCAGCAGCTCAAACCGGCAGTCTGGAAACACCATATATTTT
NA,TRBV6-5,TRBJ1-2,TRBD1,CASSYTTGVDGYTF,TGTGCCAGCAGTTACACCACAGGGGTCGATGGCTACACCTTC
NA,TRBV30,TRBJ1-2,TRBD1,CAWMGTGPYFGYGYTF,TGTGCCTGGATGGGGACAGGGCCTTATTTTGGTTATGGCTACACCTTC
NA,TRBV29-1,TRBJ2-1,NA,CSVEREYNEQFF,TGCAGCGTTGAAAGGGAATACAATGAGCAGTTCTTC
NA,TRBV5-6,TRBJ1-5,NA,CASSLGGEPQHF,TGTGCCAGCAGCTTGGGAGGGGAGCCCCAGCATTTT
few,TRBV29-1,TRBJ1-1,NA,CSVEWAENTEAFF,TGCAGCGTTGAATGGGCGGAAAACACTGAAGCTTTCTTT
NA,TRBV2,TRBJ2-7,NA,CASSEPKTAPGYEQYF,TGTGCCAGCAGTGAACCCAAGACGGCGCCGGGCTACGAGCAGTACTTC
NA,TRBV7-9,TRBJ1-2,NA,CASSLFLGYGYTF,TGTGCCAGCAGCTTATTTTTGGGCTATGGCTACACCTTC
NA,TRBV6-1,TRBJ2-1,TRBD2,CASIPGTSGRNEQFF,TGTGCCAGCATCCCCGGGACTAGCGGGAGAAATGAGCAGTTCTTC
NA,TRBV28,TRBJ1-1,NA,CASSAATPFF,TGTGCCAGCAGTGCCGCTACTCCTTTCTTT
NA,TRBV19,TRBJ2-2,TRBD1,CASSMTGAPGELFF,TGTGCCAGTAGTATGACAGGGGCCCCCGGGGAGCTGTTTTTT
NA,TRBV21-1,TRBJ1-1,NA,CASSKRPGPRSVTGRDRDTEAFF,TGTGCCAGCAGCAAACGCCCAGGGCCCCGATCCGTCACCGGCCGGGACAGGGACACTGAAGCTTTCTTT
NA,TRBV6-5,TRBJ2-7,NA,CASSLDYQQYF,TGTGCCAGCAGTTTAGACTACCAGCAGTACTTC
once,TRBV25-1,TRBJ2-7,TRBD1,CASSEPPGRTGGYEQYF,TGTGCCAGCAGTGAACCCCCAGGGAGAACAGGGGGCTACGAGCAGTACTTC
NA,TRBV4-1,TRBJ2-7,TRBD1,CASSLMGGDRAYEQYF,TGCGCCAGCAGCCTCATGGGGGGGGACAGGGCCTACGAGCAGTACTTC
NA,TRBV4-1,TRBJ1-2,NA,CASSQEGYYGYTF,TGCGCCAGCAGCCAAGAAGGTTATTATGGCTACACCTTC
many,TRBV4-1,TRBJ2-3,TRBD2,CASSSGLVGPDTQYF,TGCGCCAGCAGCTCCGGACTAGTGGGACCAGATACGCAGTATTTT
NA,TRBV30,TRBJ1-1,NA,CAWNLPGMNTEAFF,TGTGCCTGGAACCTCCCAGGGATGAACACTGAAGCTTTCTTT
NA,TRBV5-1,TRBJ1-6,TRBD1,CASSGRQGSSYNSPLHF,TGCGCCAGCAGCGGAAGACAGGGGAGCTCCTATAATTCACCCCTCCACTTT
NA,TRBV6-4,TRBJ2-1,TRBD2,CASSEDRAGPNEQFF,TGTGCCAGCAGTGAAGATCGAGCGGGGCCCAATGAGCAGTTCTTC
NA,TRBV19,TRBJ1-1,NA,CASSKSMAEAFF,TGTGCCAGTAGTAAGAGTATGGCTGAAGCTTTCTTT
NA,TRBV18,TRBJ2-2,NA,CASSPPWVATTGELFF,TGTGCCAGCTCACCACCGTGGGTAGCGACCACCGGGGAGCTGTTTTTT
NA,TRBV7-2,TRBJ2-5,NA,CASSLSITGFQETQYF,TGTGCCAGCAGCTTGAGTATTACAGGGTTCCAAGAGACCCAGTACTTC